What follows is one TCR beta chain and its context. The source of the sample is a study of Ad26.COV2.S vaccination and SARS-CoV-2 variants. The CDR3 runs to 16 residues. From germline, CDR1 is LNHDA and CDR2 SQIVND (reference sequence). V lost 7 bases and J 0 bases, leaving 15 bases between the germline ends. Clones were read by immunoSEQ multiplex PCR, and TCRdb kept only the in-frame ones, dropping some. The sample shows around 370,000 clones, 92% of them seen only once. Source: peripheral blood, taken after recovery from COVID-19. The gene calls are TRBV19 and TRBJ2-2; the D gene is possibly TRBD1 (5 bases). This clonotype originated in a human donor who had recovered from COVID-19. The CDR3 nucleotides are TGTGCCAGTACTAACGGCACAGGACCGAACACCGGGGAGCTGTTTTTT. It specifies CASTNGTGPNTGELFF.